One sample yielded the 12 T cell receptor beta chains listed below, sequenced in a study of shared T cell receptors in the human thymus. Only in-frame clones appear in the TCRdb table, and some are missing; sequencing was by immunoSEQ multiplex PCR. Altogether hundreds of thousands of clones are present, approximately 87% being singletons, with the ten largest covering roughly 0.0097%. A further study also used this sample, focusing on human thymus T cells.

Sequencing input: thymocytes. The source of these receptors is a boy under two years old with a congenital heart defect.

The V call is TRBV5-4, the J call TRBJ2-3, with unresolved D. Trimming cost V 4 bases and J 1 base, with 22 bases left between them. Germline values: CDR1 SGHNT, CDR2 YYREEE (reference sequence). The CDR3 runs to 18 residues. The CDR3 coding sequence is TGTGCCAGCAGCCCCCAACTCCGGGTTTCCATCGGCACAGATACGCAGTATTTT. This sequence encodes CASSPQLRVSIGTDTQYF.

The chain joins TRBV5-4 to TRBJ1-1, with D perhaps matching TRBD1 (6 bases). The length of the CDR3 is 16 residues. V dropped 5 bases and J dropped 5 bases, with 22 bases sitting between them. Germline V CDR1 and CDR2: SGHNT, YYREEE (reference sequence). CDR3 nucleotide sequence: TGTGCCAGCAGACTCAAGGGGGAGGGTAGGGGAACTGAAGCTTTCTTT. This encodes CASRLKGEGRGTEAFF.

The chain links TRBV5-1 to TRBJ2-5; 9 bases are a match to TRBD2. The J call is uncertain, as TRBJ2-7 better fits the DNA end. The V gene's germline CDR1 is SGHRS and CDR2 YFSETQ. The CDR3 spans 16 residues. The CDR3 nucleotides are TGCGCCAGCAGCCCGATGGTAGCGGGAGCCACCTACGAGCAGTACTTC. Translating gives CASSPMVAGATYEQYF.

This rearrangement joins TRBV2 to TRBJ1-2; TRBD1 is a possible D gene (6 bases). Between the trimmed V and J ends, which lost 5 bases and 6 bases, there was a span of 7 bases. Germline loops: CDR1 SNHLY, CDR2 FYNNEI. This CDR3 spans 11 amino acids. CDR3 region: CASSYRDGYTF. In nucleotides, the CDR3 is TGTGCCAGCAGTTACAGGGATGGCTACACCTTC.

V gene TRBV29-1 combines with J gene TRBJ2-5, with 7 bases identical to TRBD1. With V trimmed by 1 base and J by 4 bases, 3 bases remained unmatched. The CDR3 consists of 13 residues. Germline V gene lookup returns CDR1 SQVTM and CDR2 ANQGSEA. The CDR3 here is CSVEGDRGETQYF. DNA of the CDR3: TGCAGCGTTGAAGGGGACAGAGGAGAGACCCAGTACTTC.

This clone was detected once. The CDR3 coding sequence is TGCGCCAGCAGCCAAGACGGGAGGCGGGGTCTTGATGAGCAGTTCTTC. Its protein is CASSQDGRRGLDEQFF. The chain recombines TRBV4-3 with TRBJ2-1, with 7 positions matching TRBD2. Trimming at V came to 0 bases and at J to 8 bases, leaving 10 bases not matched to a gene. Germline loops: CDR1 LGHNA, CDR2 YSLEER. This CDR3 has 16 amino acids.

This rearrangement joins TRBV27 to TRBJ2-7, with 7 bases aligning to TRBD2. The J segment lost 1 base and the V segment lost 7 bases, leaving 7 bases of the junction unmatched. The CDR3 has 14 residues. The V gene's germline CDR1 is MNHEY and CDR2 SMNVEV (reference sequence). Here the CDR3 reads CASKGSGHSYEQYF. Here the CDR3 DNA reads TGTGCCAGCAAAGGTAGCGGGCATTCCTACGAGCAGTACTTC.

CDR3 in amino acids: CASSHRDQETQYF. CDR3 DNA sequence: TGTGCCAGCAGCCACAGGGACCAAGAGACCCAGTACTTC. This rearrangement joins TRBV7-4 to TRBJ2-5, with D possibly matching TRBD1 (6 bases). V was cut by 5 bases and J by 0 bases, with 7 bases left in between. This CDR3 comprises 13 residues. Germline assignment: CDR1 SGHVT and CDR2 SQSDAQ.

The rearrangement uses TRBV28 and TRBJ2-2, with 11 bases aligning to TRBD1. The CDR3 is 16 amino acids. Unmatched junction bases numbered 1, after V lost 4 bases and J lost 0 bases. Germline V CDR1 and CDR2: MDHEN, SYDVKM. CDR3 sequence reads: CASSSGQGANTGELFF. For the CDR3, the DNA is TGTGCCAGCAGTTCGGGACAGGGGGCGAACACCGGGGAGCTGTTTTTT.

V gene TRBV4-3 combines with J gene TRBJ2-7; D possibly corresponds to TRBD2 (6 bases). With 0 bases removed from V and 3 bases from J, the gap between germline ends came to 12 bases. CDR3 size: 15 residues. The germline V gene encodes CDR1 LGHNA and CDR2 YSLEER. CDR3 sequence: CASSQEYRENYEQYF. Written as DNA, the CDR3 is TGCGCCAGCAGCCAAGAGTACCGGGAGAACTACGAGCAGTACTTC.

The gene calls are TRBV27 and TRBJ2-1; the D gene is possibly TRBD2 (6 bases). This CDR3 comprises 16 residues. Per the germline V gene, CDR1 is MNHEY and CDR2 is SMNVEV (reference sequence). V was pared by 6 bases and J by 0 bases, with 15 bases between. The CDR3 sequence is CASSPYGSVSYNEQFF. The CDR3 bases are TGTGCCAGCAGCCCGTACGGGAGTGTCTCCTACAATGAGCAGTTCTTC.

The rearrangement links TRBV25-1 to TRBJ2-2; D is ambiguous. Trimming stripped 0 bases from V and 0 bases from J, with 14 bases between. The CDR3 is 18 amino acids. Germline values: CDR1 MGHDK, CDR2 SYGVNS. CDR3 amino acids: CASSEYRVPPANTGELFF. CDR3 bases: TGTGCCAGCAGTGAATATCGGGTCCCACCTGCGAACACCGGGGAGCTGTTTTTT.